This TCR beta chain was recovered during a study of Ad26.COV2.S vaccination and SARS-CoV-2 variants. Across the study: Ad26.COV2.S was injected intramuscularly once or twice, 56 days apart.

CDR3 length: 14 residues. Trimming cost V 5 bases and J 0 bases, with 11 bases left between them. Germline-derived CDR1 and CDR2 are LNHDA and SQIVND (reference sequence). The sample's treatment: around 19 received Ad26.COV2.S at low or high dose, single or two shots; several received placebo; per-sample allocation not given. Samples came from day 63 after the first vaccine or placebo injection. Assay: immunoSEQ multiplex PCR; the TCRdb copy retains only in-frame clones and omits some. The repertoire has approximately 420,000 clones, more than 85% of them found once; the top ten carry 3% to 4.5%. The V call is TRBV19, the J call TRBJ2-7; D is perhaps TRBD1 (6 bases). This sample comprised peripheral blood, obtained in a trial of Ad26.COV2.S vaccine versus placebo. The clonotype comes from a person aged 18-60 years who received the Ad26.COV2.S COVID-19 vaccine or a placebo. This chain's CDR3 is CASSAGTSSYEQYF. CDR3 bases: TGTGCCAGTAGTGCCGGGACAAGCTCCTACGAGCAGTACTTC.